This T cell receptor beta chain derives from a study of blood T cell repertoires in COVID-19. This CDR3 is 13 amino acids long. From germline, CDR1 is DFQATT and CDR2 SNEGSKA (reference sequence). V was cut by 3 bases and J by 3 bases, with 9 bases left in between. This table comes from immunoSEQ multiplex PCR, and its TCRdb copy is limited to in-frame clones, with some not included. The sample includes about 40,000 clones, 70% to 85% of them seen just once. This TCR derives from a woman aged 55-69 years with acute or convalescent COVID-19. The sequenced material came from peripheral blood. V and J are TRBV20-1 and TRBJ1-5; perhaps TRBD1 as D (6 bases). The CDR3 DNA reads TGCAGTGCTAGTCAGGGGCTCAATCAGCCCCAGCATTTT. Its protein is CSASQGLNQPQHF.